Listed below are T cell receptor beta chains from one sample, sequenced in a study of identical twins. TCRdb analysed the 5' RACE reads with MiXCR anew, one entry per CDR3 protein. This sample yields about 150,000 distinct CDR3 sequences, of which under 4.5% are seen a single time; 8.1% belongs to the top ten. The material sequenced was memory T cells sorted from blood. The receptors derive from a man between 18 and 29 years old in good health. Each CDR3 is given with its conserved first and last residue. Each record gives: V gene, D gene, CDR3 length, J gene, clone size, CDR3 protein, CDR3 DNA. A D gene is named only where the DNA matches it firmly. Only part of the rows carry a size: once, few, many, or a class if the clone is expanded.

V gene: TRBV4-1; D gene: -; CDR3 length: 16; J gene: TRBJ1-6; clone size: -; CDR3 protein: CASSLTMSSYNSPLHF; CDR3 DNA: TGCGCCAGCAGCCTGACCATGAGCTCCTATAATTCACCCCTCCACTTT
V gene: TRBV30; D gene: -; CDR3 length: 14; J gene: TRBJ1-2; clone size: -; CDR3 protein: CAWSGGGNNYGYTF; CDR3 DNA: TGTGCCTGGAGTGGAGGGGGGAATAACTATGGCTACACCTTC
V gene: TRBV20-1; D gene: -; CDR3 length: 15; J gene: TRBJ2-3; clone size: many; CDR3 protein: CSASAGASRTDTQYF; CDR3 DNA: TGCAGTGCTAGTGCTGGGGCTAGTCGCACAGATACGCAGTATTTT
V gene: TRBV20-1; D gene: -; CDR3 length: 12; J gene: TRBJ2-3; clone size: many; CDR3 protein: CSASRRTDTQYF; CDR3 DNA: TGCAGTGCTAGCAGGCGCACAGATACGCAGTATTTT
V gene: TRBV4-2; D gene: TRBD2; CDR3 length: 17; J gene: TRBJ2-1; clone size: few; CDR3 protein: CASRGSGRGYSYNEQFF; CDR3 DNA: TGTGCCAGCAGGGGTAGCGGGAGGGGTTATTCCTACAATGAGCAGTTCTTC
V gene: TRBV12-3/TRBV12-4; D gene: TRBD2; CDR3 length: 12; J gene: TRBJ2-1; clone size: many; CDR3 protein: CASSPRLAPEFF; CDR3 DNA: TGTGCCAGCAGTCCGCGACTAGCTCCTGAGTTCTTC
V gene: TRBV5-1; D gene: TRBD2; CDR3 length: 15; J gene: TRBJ2-1; clone size: many; CDR3 protein: CASSFSSGRVGEQFF; CDR3 DNA: TGCGCCAGCAGCTTCTCTAGCGGGAGGGTAGGTGAGCAGTTCTTC
V gene: TRBV3-1; D gene: TRBD2; CDR3 length: 16; J gene: TRBJ2-1; clone size: many; CDR3 protein: CASSQDGQGGVNEQFF; CDR3 DNA: TGTGCCAGCAGCCAAGATGGCCAGGGAGGGGTTAATGAGCAGTTCTTC
V gene: TRBV6-5; D gene: -; CDR3 length: 17; J gene: TRBJ1-3; clone size: -; CDR3 protein: CASSYPSHRVAGNTIYF; CDR3 DNA: TGTGCCAGCAGTTACCCTAGCCACCGGGTGGCTGGAAACACCATATATTTT
V gene: TRBV27; D gene: -; CDR3 length: 13; J gene: TRBJ2-1; clone size: many; CDR3 protein: CASSRLPLNEQFF; CDR3 DNA: TGTGCCAGCAGCCGCCTACCCCTCAATGAGCAGTTCTTC
V gene: TRBV10-3; D gene: TRBD1; CDR3 length: 13; J gene: TRBJ1-5; clone size: many; CDR3 protein: CAISGQVESPQHF; CDR3 DNA: TGTGCCATCAGCGGACAGGTGGAATCGCCCCAGCATTTT
V gene: TRBV29-1; D gene: -; CDR3 length: 12; J gene: TRBJ2-7; clone size: many; CDR3 protein: CSGRDKSYEQYF; CDR3 DNA: TGCAGCGGACGGGACAAGTCCTACGAGCAGTACTTC
V gene: TRBV20-1; D gene: -; CDR3 length: 12; J gene: TRBJ2-4; clone size: many; CDR3 protein: CSAEISGNIQYF; CDR3 DNA: TGCAGTGCTGAAATTAGCGGAAACATTCAGTACTTC
V gene: TRBV5-1; D gene: -; CDR3 length: 13; J gene: TRBJ1-2; clone size: many; CDR3 protein: CASSLAGKDGYTF; CDR3 DNA: TGCGCCAGCAGCTTGGCGGGCAAGGATGGCTACACCTTC
V gene: TRBV5-1; D gene: -; CDR3 length: 14; J gene: TRBJ2-5; clone size: many; CDR3 protein: CASSLLDRTETQYF; CDR3 DNA: TGCGCCAGCAGCCTACTAGACAGGACAGAGACCCAGTACTTC
V gene: TRBV5-1; D gene: -; CDR3 length: 15; J gene: TRBJ1-5; clone size: many; CDR3 protein: CASSLEGGASQPQHF; CDR3 DNA: TGCGCCAGCAGCTTGGAAGGGGGAGCAAGTCAGCCCCAGCATTTT
V gene: TRBV2; D gene: -; CDR3 length: 14; J gene: TRBJ1-2; clone size: many; CDR3 protein: CASRADSSNYGYTF; CDR3 DNA: TGTGCCAGCAGGGCGGACAGTTCTAACTATGGCTACACCTTC
V gene: TRBV7-9; D gene: TRBD2; CDR3 length: 20; J gene: TRBJ2-1; clone size: many; CDR3 protein: CASSPPLTSGRAVPIYEQFF; CDR3 DNA: TGTGCCAGCAGCCCACCATTGACTAGCGGGAGGGCCGTCCCCATCTATGAGCAGTTCTTC
V gene: TRBV20-1; D gene: -; CDR3 length: 13; J gene: TRBJ1-4; clone size: -; CDR3 protein: CSALRWENEKLFF; CDR3 DNA: TGCAGTGCTTTGAGATGGGAGAATGAAAAACTGTTTTTT
V gene: TRBV7-2; D gene: -; CDR3 length: 13; J gene: TRBJ1-6; clone size: -; CDR3 protein: CASSLNSNSPLHF; CDR3 DNA: TGTGCCAGCAGCTTAAACAGTAATTCACCCCTCCACTTT
V gene: TRBV20-1; D gene: TRBD1; CDR3 length: 14; J gene: TRBJ1-5; clone size: many; CDR3 protein: CSASPGTGEQPQHF; CDR3 DNA: TGCAGTGCTAGTCCCGGGACAGGTGAACAGCCCCAGCATTTT
V gene: TRBV10-3; D gene: TRBD2; CDR3 length: 15; J gene: TRBJ2-1; clone size: many; CDR3 protein: CAISEGGGSYNEQFF; CDR3 DNA: TGTGCCATCAGTGAGGGCGGGGGCTCCTACAATGAGCAGTTCTTC
V gene: TRBV20-1; D gene: -; CDR3 length: 14; J gene: TRBJ2-5; clone size: many; CDR3 protein: CSAREGGPGETQYF; CDR3 DNA: TGCAGTGCTAGAGAGGGCGGTCCGGGGGAGACCCAGTACTTC
V gene: TRBV15; D gene: -; CDR3 length: 12; J gene: TRBJ1-5; clone size: many; CDR3 protein: CATSRDVQPQHF; CDR3 DNA: TGTGCCACCAGCAGAGACGTCCAGCCCCAGCATTTT
V gene: TRBV14; D gene: TRBD1; CDR3 length: 14; J gene: TRBJ2-5; clone size: many; CDR3 protein: CASSRRQGGETQYF; CDR3 DNA: TGTGCCAGCAGCCGTAGACAGGGTGGAGAGACCCAGTACTTC
V gene: TRBV6-5; D gene: -; CDR3 length: 17; J gene: TRBJ2-5; clone size: many; CDR3 protein: CASSYSYAGRNQETQYF; CDR3 DNA: TGTGCCAGCAGTTACTCGTACGCGGGACGTAATCAAGAGACCCAGTACTTC
V gene: TRBV20-1; D gene: -; CDR3 length: 13; J gene: TRBJ1-5; clone size: many; CDR3 protein: CSASVDSNQPQHF; CDR3 DNA: TGCAGTGCTAGCGTGGATAGCAATCAGCCCCAGCATTTT
V gene: TRBV12-3/TRBV12-4; D gene: TRBD2; CDR3 length: 16; J gene: TRBJ2-1; clone size: once; CDR3 protein: CASSNPGTTSYNEQFF; CDR3 DNA: TGTGCCAGCAGTAACCCCGGGACTACCTCCTACAATGAGCAGTTCTTC
V gene: TRBV15; D gene: -; CDR3 length: 13; J gene: TRBJ1-4; clone size: many; CDR3 protein: CATRDRGFEKLFF; CDR3 DNA: TGTGCCACCAGGGACCGTGGATTTGAAAAACTGTTTTTT
V gene: TRBV5-1; D gene: TRBD1; CDR3 length: 16; J gene: TRBJ2-2; clone size: many; CDR3 protein: CASSLPGTGNTGELFF; CDR3 DNA: TGCGCCAGCAGCCTACCCGGGACAGGGAACACCGGGGAGCTGTTTTTT
V gene: TRBV9; D gene: TRBD1; CDR3 length: 16; J gene: TRBJ1-4; clone size: many; CDR3 protein: CASSGAGQGADEKLFF; CDR3 DNA: TGTGCCAGCAGCGGTGCGGGACAGGGGGCGGACGAAAAACTGTTTTTT
V gene: TRBV24-1; D gene: TRBD1; CDR3 length: 15; J gene: TRBJ2-5; clone size: many; CDR3 protein: CATSDEGQGEETQYF; CDR3 DNA: TGTGCCACCAGTGATGAGGGACAGGGGGAAGAGACCCAGTACTTC
V gene: TRBV14; D gene: -; CDR3 length: 14; J gene: TRBJ1-1; clone size: many; CDR3 protein: CASSVRAANTEAFF; CDR3 DNA: TGTGCCAGCAGCGTCAGGGCGGCTAACACTGAAGCTTTCTTT
V gene: TRBV20-1; D gene: -; CDR3 length: 15; J gene: TRBJ2-5; clone size: many; CDR3 protein: CSASARAGRQETQYF; CDR3 DNA: TGCAGTGCCAGCGCCCGGGCAGGGCGACAAGAGACCCAGTACTTC
V gene: TRBV7-2; D gene: TRBD2; CDR3 length: 15; J gene: TRBJ2-7; clone size: many; CDR3 protein: CASSLEGLAGAEQYF; CDR3 DNA: TGTGCCAGCAGCTTAGAGGGACTAGCTGGAGCTGAGCAGTACTTC
V gene: TRBV6-1; D gene: TRBD2; CDR3 length: 14; J gene: TRBJ2-7; clone size: many; CDR3 protein: CASKGSGNSYEQYF; CDR3 DNA: TGTGCCAGCAAGGGGAGCGGGAACTCCTACGAGCAGTACTTC
V gene: TRBV4-3; D gene: -; CDR3 length: 19; J gene: TRBJ2-3; clone size: few; CDR3 protein: CASSQDISSGTTSTDTQYF; CDR3 DNA: TGCGCCAGCAGCCAAGATATATCCTCCGGGACAACTAGCACAGATACGCAGTATTTT
V gene: TRBV10-3; D gene: -; CDR3 length: 13; J gene: TRBJ2-5; clone size: many; CDR3 protein: CAISESTGETQYF; CDR3 DNA: TGTGCCATCAGTGAGTCTACGGGTGAGACCCAGTACTTC
V gene: TRBV7-8; D gene: -; CDR3 length: 14; J gene: TRBJ1-1; clone size: many; CDR3 protein: CASSLAPWGGEAFF; CDR3 DNA: TGTGCCAGCAGCTTAGCGCCGTGGGGTGGTGAAGCTTTCTTT
V gene: TRBV20-1; D gene: -; CDR3 length: 15; J gene: TRBJ2-7; clone size: few; CDR3 protein: CSASIGGGSSYEQYF; CDR3 DNA: TGCAGTGCTAGTATTGGGGGCGGGAGCTCCTACGAGCAGTACTTC
V gene: TRBV3-1; D gene: TRBD2; CDR3 length: 15; J gene: TRBJ2-2; clone size: many; CDR3 protein: CASSQVAGGTGELFF; CDR3 DNA: TGTGCCAGCAGCCAAGTAGCGGGAGGGACCGGGGAGCTGTTTTTT